The 3 T cell receptor beta chains below come from one sample, sequenced in a study of spatial heterogeneity in lung cancer. TCRdb re-called the 5' RACE reads with MiXCR, one entry per CDR3 protein. Of about 56,000 distinct CDR3 sequences in the sample, roughly 8% were seen once. Time point indicated: sample taken at primary tumor resection. Sequencing was performed on whole RNA extracted from tumor and nontumor lung tissue, or from frozen PBMC, and the material was left unsorted. The sample in question was PBMCs, obtained at surgery. All receptors come from a female donor with early-stage non-small cell lung cancer.

The V gene is TRBV27, the J gene TRBJ1-1; 8 bases match TRBD1. The CDR3 covers 15 residues. From germline, CDR1 is MNHEY and CDR2 SMNVEV (reference sequence). V shed 5 bases, J shed 6 bases, and the junction held 11 bases outside the gene matches. This CDR3 reads CASSDPRGRGPEAFF. The CDR3, as DNA: TGTGCCAGCAGTGATCCCCGGGGCAGGGGGCCTGAAGCTTTCTTT.

The genes are TRBV6-2 or TRBV6-3 and TRBJ1-6; 8 bases are shared with TRBD1. The CDR3 sequence is 15 residues long. Germline V gene sequence: CDR1 MNHEY, CDR2 SVGEGT. Germline trimming cut 3 bases from V and 7 bases from J; bases unmatched to any gene: 5. The CDR3 here is CASSYDRGRNSPLHF. Here the CDR3 DNA reads TGTGCCAGCAGTTATGACAGGGGAAGAAATTCACCCCTCCACTTT.

The chain recombines TRBV7-9 with TRBJ1-2, with 7 bases identical to TRBD1. The CDR3 length is 12 residues. Germline trimming cut 3 bases from V and 8 bases from J; bases unmatched to any gene: 3. CDR1 and CDR2 from the germline V gene are SEHNR and FQNEAQ (reference sequence). This chain's CDR3 is CASSLDRTGYTF. CDR3 in DNA: TGTGCCAGCAGCTTGGACAGGACCGGCTACACCTTC.